What follows are 32 T cell receptor beta chains derived from one specimen sequenced in a study of blood T cell repertoires in COVID-19. Libraries were prepared by immunoSEQ multiplex PCR; TCRdb keeps only in-frame clonotypes and omits some of them. The sample lists some 270,000 clones; around 88% were seen once. Sample: peripheral blood. All receptors come from a woman older than 75 with COVID-19, enrolled during active disease.

This chain links TRBV6-5 with TRBJ1-1; 9 positions agree with TRBD1. The CDR3 runs to 15 residues. In germline, CDR1 is MNHEY, CDR2 SVGAGI. V shed 5 bases, J shed 1 base, and the junction held 5 bases outside the gene matches. The CDR3 sequence: CASSTPGQGNTEAFF. In DNA form, the CDR3 reads TGTGCCAGCAGTACTCCGGGACAGGGGAACACTGAAGCTTTCTTT.

This clone has more than one count but fewer than ten. The chain joins TRBV21-1 to TRBJ1-1; the table names TRBD1, a call not compared with the DNA. TRBV21-1 is a pseudogene. This CDR3 has 10 residues. The CDR3 region is CASSSAEAFF. CDR3 DNA: TGTGCCAGCAGCTCAGCTGAAGCTTTCTTT.

The chain combines TRBV7-8 with TRBJ2-5; 14 bases agree with TRBD2. The length of the CDR3 is 16 residues. J was trimmed by 4 bases and V by 5 bases; bases with no gene match: 6. CDR1 SGHVS and CDR2 FQNEAQ come from the germline V gene. Here the CDR3 reads CASSKRTSGGRETQYF. In DNA, the CDR3 is TGTGCCAGCAGCAAAAGGACTAGCGGGGGGAGAGAGACCCAGTACTTC.

The genes are TRBV6-4 and TRBJ1-1; TRBD1 might be the D (6 bases). The CDR3 loop spans 14 amino acids. The V gene's germline CDR1 is MRHNA and CDR2 SNTAGT. The germline V and J ends were trimmed by 4 bases and 2 bases, with 11 bases remaining between them. CDR3: CASSVSGDNTEAFF. The CDR3 DNA reads as TGTGCCAGCAGTGTTTCAGGGGATAACACTGAAGCTTTCTTT.

The chain uses TRBV24-1 and TRBJ2-3; 9 nucleotides agree with TRBD2. This CDR3 has 16 residues. Trimming at V came to 3 bases and at J to 4 bases, leaving 7 bases not matched to a gene. Per the germline V gene, CDR1 is KGHDR and CDR2 is SFDVKD. The CDR3 loop is CATSDSAGGWADTQYF. CDR3 DNA sequence: TGTGCCACCAGTGATAGTGCGGGGGGGTGGGCAGATACGCAGTATTTT.

The V and J genes are TRBV19 and TRBJ1-1, with unresolved D. V dropped 5 bases and J dropped 0 bases, with 7 bases sitting between them. The germline gives CDR1 LNHDA, CDR2 SQIVND (reference sequence). This CDR3 is built from 13 residues. The CDR3 nucleotides are TGTGCCAGTAGTTTAAACATGAACACTGAAGCTTTCTTT. Residues: CASSLNMNTEAFF.

The rearrangement joins TRBV28 to TRBJ2-3; maybe TRBD1 (6 bases). The germline V gene encodes CDR1 MDHEN and CDR2 SYDVKM. The germline V and J ends were trimmed by 6 bases and 5 bases, with 21 bases remaining between them. The CDR3 is 16 residues long. CDR3: CASSKTLGGARDTQYF. CDR3 in DNA: TGTGCCAGCAGCAAGACACTAGGGGGTGCTCGAGATACGCAGTATTTT.

This clone occurred once. The chain recombines TRBV28 with TRBJ2-7, with D possibly being TRBD1 (5 bases). CDR3 length: 12 amino acids. V lost 7 bases and J lost 7, with 14 bases in between. Germline V CDR1 and CDR2: MDHEN, SYDVKM. For the CDR3, the DNA is TGTGCCAGCACGGGCAGGGTGGGTGAGCAGTACTTC. It translates to CASTGRVGEQYF. The full variable domain, rest sourced from reference TRBV28 and TRBJ2-7, is DVKVTQSSRYLVKRTGEKVFLECVQDMDHENMFWYRQDPGLGLRLIYFSYDVKMKEKGDIPEGYSVSREKKERFSLILESASTNQTSMYLCASTGRVGEQYFGPGTRLTVT.

The V gene is TRBV5-4, the J gene TRBJ2-3; TRBD1 aligns across 10 bases. Germline trimming cut 3 bases from V and 5 bases from J; bases unmatched to any gene: 3. The length of the CDR3 is 14 residues. Germline-derived CDR1 and CDR2 are SGHNT and YYREEE (reference sequence). The CDR3 sequence is CASSSRTGGDTQYF. The CDR3 DNA reads TGTGCCAGCAGCTCCCGGACAGGGGGAGATACGCAGTATTTT.

J is TRBJ1-1 and V is TRBV12-3 or TRBV12-4; unclear D gene. This CDR3 has 13 residues. Trimming shortened V by 3 bases and J by 4 bases, and 9 bases separated the two germline ends. The CDR3 reads CASSFGLPTEAFF. The CDR3 coding sequence is TGTGCCAGCAGTTTTGGACTCCCCACTGAAGCTTTCTTT.

The chain's CDR3 is CASSPQGLATTDTQYF. CDR3 DNA sequence: TGTGCCAGCTCACCCCAGGGACTAGCGACCACAGATACGCAGTATTTT. The genes are TRBV18 and TRBJ2-3, with 10 positions matching TRBD2. This CDR3 spans 16 amino acids. The V gene's germline CDR1 is KGHSH and CDR2 LQKENI. J was trimmed by 2 bases and V by 3 bases; bases with no gene match: 5.

The chain recombines TRBV3-1 (or the pseudogene TRBV3-2) with TRBJ2-7; 7 bases are shared with TRBD1. The CDR3 sequence is 13 residues long. CDR1 and CDR2 from the germline V gene are LGHDT and YNNKEL (reference sequence). V lost 1 base and J lost 6; bases outside the gene matches: 3. The CDR3 spells CASSQVAGGEQYV. CDR3 nucleotides: TGTGCCAGCAGCCAAGTCGCAGGGGGCGAGCAGTACGTC.

The chain combines TRBV5-1 with TRBJ1-1; no reliable D call. The CDR3 is made up of 14 amino acids. The germline gives CDR1 SGHRS, CDR2 YFSETQ. V was trimmed by 3 bases and J by 1 base, leaving 10 bases between them. CDR3 region: CASSSEEWNTEAFF. The DNA of the CDR3 is TGCGCCAGCAGCTCGGAGGAGTGGAACACTGAAGCTTTCTTT.

The rearrangement uses TRBV5-1 and TRBJ1-5; TRBD1 aligns across 10 bases. Germline trimming cut 3 bases from V and 1 base from J; bases unmatched to any gene: 1. The CDR3 runs to 15 residues. The V gene's germline CDR1 is SGHRS and CDR2 YFSETQ. The CDR3 loop reads CASSWGQGSNQPQHF. The CDR3 DNA is TGCGCCAGCAGCTGGGGACAGGGGAGCAATCAGCCCCAGCATTTT.

The chain recombines TRBV14 with TRBJ2-4; D is uncertain. The CDR3 extends over 14 amino acids. Germline assignment: CDR1 SGHDN and CDR2 FVKESK. V was cut by 1 base and J by 6 bases, with 10 bases left in between. The CDR3 region has the DNA TGTGCCAGCAGCCAAGGGGCTACACCAAACATTCAGTACTTC. It is translated as CASSQGATPNIQYF.

J is TRBJ1-3 and V is TRBV9, with D perhaps matching TRBD1 (6 bases). The germline CDR1 and CDR2 sequences are SGDLS and YYNGEE. The CDR3 covers 16 residues. Deletions cut 0 bases from V and 2 bases from J, with 12 bases between. The CDR3 bases are TGTGCCAGCAGCGTAGGCGACAGGCTAGCTGGAAACACCATATATTTT. Its protein is CASSVGDRLAGNTIYF.

A note on this clone: One end of the junction varies from germline; a read error may be responsible. The chain uses TRBV18 and TRBJ2-1; D not certain. Per the germline V gene, CDR1 is KGHSH and CDR2 is LQKENI. The CDR3 consists of 14 residues. The CDR3 sequence is CASSPPSSFNEQFF. The CDR3 coding sequence is TGTGCCAGCTCACCACCGAGTTCCTTCAATGAGCAGTTCTTC.

This chain links TRBV6-1 with TRBJ1-2; 7 bases match TRBD1. The length of the CDR3 is 16 residues. V dropped 2 bases and J dropped 2; count of bases not matched to a gene: 8. Germline V gene data show CDR1 as MNHNS and CDR2 as SASEGT. In nucleotides, the CDR3 is TGTGCCAGCAGTGAATGGACAGGCGATTTAAACTATGGCTACACCTTC. Translating it yields CASSEWTGDLNYGYTF.

The J gene is TRBJ1-1, the V gene TRBV2; D is perhaps TRBD1 (5 bases). The CDR3 sequence is 17 residues long. CDR1 and CDR2 (germline): SNHLY, FYNNEI. Trimming stripped 4 bases from V and 0 bases from J, with 18 bases between. The CDR3 coding sequence is TGTGCCAGCAGTGGGCGGCGGGACGGGCTAATGAACACTGAAGCTTTCTTT. Amino acids: CASSGRRDGLMNTEAFF.

J is TRBJ2-1 and V is TRBV5-4, with 10 bases identical to TRBD2. Germline values: CDR1 SGHNT, CDR2 YYREEE (reference sequence). This CDR3 comprises 16 residues. V gave up 2 bases and J gave up 5 bases; unmatched junction bases: 7. The CDR3, as DNA: TGTGCCAGCAGCTTTAGGGCTAGCGGGGGTAACAATGAGCAGTTCTTC. This translates into CASSFRASGGNNEQFF. The full variable domain, rest sourced from reference TRBV5-4 and TRBJ2-1, is ETGVTQSPTHLIKTRGQQVTLRCSSQSGHNTVSWYQQALGQGPQFIFQYYREEENGRGNFPPRFSGLQFPNYSSELNVNALELDDSALYLCASSFRASGGNNEQFFGPGTRLTVL.

In its sample, this clone was seen once. The chain is built from TRBV24-1 and TRBJ1-2; no firm D call. V was shortened by 2 bases and J by 4 bases, with 13 bases between the two germline ends. The CDR3 covers 15 residues. CDR1 and CDR2 from the germline V gene are KGHDR and SFDVKD. The CDR3: CATSDSSGGGYGYTF. The DNA for the CDR3 is TGTGCCACCAGTGATTCCTCAGGTGGTGGCTATGGCTACACCTTC.

The V and J genes are TRBV7-3 and TRBJ2-3; 10 positions agree with TRBD1. CDR1 and CDR2 from the germline V gene are SGHTA and FQGTGA. The CDR3 spans 15 residues. Unmatched junction bases numbered 2, after V lost 1 base and J lost 4 bases. CDR3 coding DNA: TGTGCCAGCAGCTTAAGGGACAGGGGCCCAGATACGCAGTATTTT. Translation: CASSLRDRGPDTQYF.

The CDR3 nucleotides are TGTGCCAGCAATAGCGAAGGTGAGCAGTTCTTC. It codes for CASNSEGEQFF. The chain joins TRBV7-8 to TRBJ2-1; D perhaps matches TRBD2 (5 bases). V was trimmed by 7 bases and J by 9 bases, leaving 10 bases between them. The CDR3 spans 11 residues. Per germline, CDR1 SGHVS and CDR2 FQNEAQ.

This sequence joins TRBV7-3 and TRBJ2-2; a weak D match, TRBD2 (5 bases). Trimming pared 10 bases from V and 5 bases from J, leaving 14 bases between. CDR1 SGHTA and CDR2 FQGTGA come from the germline V gene. The CDR3 sequence is 13 residues long. The CDR3 reads CATASGSTGELFF. The CDR3 bases are TGTGCCACAGCCAGTGGGAGTACCGGGGAGCTGTTTTTT.

The chain carries TRBV6-6 and TRBJ2-7, with D tentatively TRBD2 (5 bases). Between the trimmed V and J ends, which lost 5 bases and 3 bases, there was a span of 11 bases. The CDR3 loop spans 13 amino acids. Germline assignment: CDR1 MNHNY and CDR2 SVGAGI (reference sequence). The CDR3 loop is CASSPREGYEQYF. CDR3 nucleotides: TGTGCCAGCAGTCCCCGGGAAGGCTACGAGCAGTACTTC.

The CDR3 DNA reads as TGTGCCAGCAGCCCCCTAGATACGCAGTATTTT. It is translated as CASSPLDTQYF. The chain couples TRBV7-8 to TRBJ2-3; D is ambiguous. The V gene lost 5 bases and the J gene lost 5 bases, with 5 bases spanning the gap. Germline V gene data show CDR1 as SGHVS and CDR2 as FQNEAQ. This CDR3 spans 11 amino acids.

The J gene is TRBJ1-2, the V gene TRBV14; tentatively, D is TRBD1 (6 bases). CDR3 length: 15 amino acids. Trimming left V 0 bases short and J 7 bases short, with 15 bases between. The germline V gene has CDR1 SGHDN and CDR2 FVKESK. The CDR3 sequence is CASSQDHGGRSGYTF. The DNA for the CDR3 is TGTGCCAGCAGCCAAGATCATGGGGGCCGGAGTGGCTACACCTTC.

A single count supports this clone. The chain has TRBV3-1 (or the pseudogene TRBV3-2) and TRBJ1-1; no definite D call. Trimming cost V 0 bases and J 6 bases, with 8 bases left between them. The germline gives CDR1 LGHDT, CDR2 YNNKEL (reference sequence). There are 13 residues in the CDR3. The CDR3, as DNA: TGTGCCAGCAGCCAAGATTGGAGGGCTGAAGCTTTCTTT. The encoded protein is CASSQDWRAEAFF.

This clone was detected only a few times. The chain links TRBV10-3 to TRBJ1-3, with TRBD1 as a possible D gene (6 bases). V dropped 4 bases and J dropped 9 bases, with 13 bases sitting between them. CDR1 and CDR2 (germline): ENHRY, SYGVKD. This CDR3 is built from 13 residues. In DNA, the CDR3 is TGTGCCATCAGTGGGGCATTAGGGGGCACCATATATTTT. It specifies CAISGALGGTIYF.

This chain links TRBV5-1 with TRBJ2-5; 9 bases are a match to TRBD1. V shed 3 bases and J 7 bases; nucleotides not matched to a gene: 13. Germline V gives CDR1 SGHRS, CDR2 YFSETQ. This CDR3 has 16 residues. Here the CDR3 reads CASSSSGTGNLATQYF. The CDR3 DNA follows: TGCGCCAGCAGCTCCTCCGGGACAGGGAATTTGGCGACCCAGTACTTC.

The chain joins TRBV19 to TRBJ1-2; D remains ambiguous. Germline values: CDR1 LNHDA, CDR2 SQIVND (reference sequence). The V and J ends lost 3 bases and 3 bases respectively, with 14 bases between them. The CDR3 loop spans 15 amino acids. The CDR3 here is CASSIRVVVDYGYTF. The CDR3 coding sequence is TGTGCCAGTAGTATCCGGGTAGTAGTTGACTATGGCTACACCTTC. The whole variable domain, filled in from reference TRBV19 and TRBJ1-2, reads DGGITQSPKYLFRKEGQNVTLSCEQNLNHDAMYWYRQDPGQGLRLIYYSQIVNDFQKGDIAEGYSVSREKKESFPLTVTSAQKNPTAFYLCASSIRVVVDYGYTFGSGTRLTVV.

The J gene is TRBJ2-5, the V gene TRBV5-4; TRBD2 aligns across 7 bases. From germline, CDR1 is SGHNT and CDR2 YYREEE (reference sequence). V was pared by 4 bases and J by 5 bases, with 11 bases of the junction left unmatched. The CDR3 spans 15 residues. Here the CDR3 DNA reads TGTGCCAGCAGCCCTCGGACGGGGGGTCTCGAGACCCAGTACTTC. Translation: CASSPRTGGLETQYF.